The 3 T cell receptor beta chains below come from one sample, sequenced in a study of a mutant IDH1 vaccine in newly diagnosed glioma (dated by TCRdb to about 2021). What this sample's time point label stands for: baseline, week 1 (first vaccination visit). The sample's treatment or condition label, decoded: pre-vaccination baseline after standard-of-care therapy. Libraries were constructed by the immunoSEQ multiplex PCR assay. TCRdb obtained this table from immuneACCESS and retained in-frame rearrangements with V and J assigned. These tables miss some clones; where compared with another copy, unresolved V genes account for less than half of the shortfall, and the remainder is unexplained. Recorded for this sample are nearly 70,000 clones; 79% of them occurred a single time. More than 6.5% of the sample is taken by the ten largest. Sample: PBMCs, taken from a glioma patient treated with radiotherapy, temozolomide or both. All receptors derive from a middle-aged man with glioma.

The chain couples TRBV9 to TRBJ1-1; unclear D gene. This CDR3 region has 13 residues. V lost 0 bases and J 8 bases, leaving 11 bases between the germline ends. Germline loops: CDR1 SGDLS, CDR2 YYNGEE. In DNA form, the CDR3 reads TGTGCCAGCAGCGTAGTTTGGGCGGGGGAAGCTTTCTTT. This sequence encodes CASSVVWAGEAFF. Based on the CDR3 plus reference TRBV9 and TRBJ1-1, the full variable domain is DSGVTQTPKHLITATGQRVTLRCSPRSGDLSVYWYQQSLDQGLQFLIQYYNGEERAKGNILERFSAQQFPDLHSELNLSSLELGDSALYFCASSVVWAGEAFFGQGTRLTVV.

The rearrangement links TRBV9 to TRBJ2-5, with a possible D match to TRBD2 (6 bases). V was pared by 0 bases and J by 1 base, with 13 bases between. Per the germline V gene, CDR1 is SGDLS and CDR2 is YYNGEE. There are 16 residues in the CDR3. CDR3 sequence reads: CASSVVGGGGQETQYF. CDR3 DNA: TGTGCCAGCAGCGTAGTTGGTGGGGGAGGCCAAGAGACCCAGTACTTC.

The J gene is TRBJ2-6, the V gene TRBV18; weak D call: TRBD1 (5 bases). The CDR3 length is 17 residues. The V end lost 0 bases, the J end lost 1 base, and 10 bases lay between the germline ends. Germline assignment: CDR1 KGHSH and CDR2 LQKENI. The CDR3 is CASSPPTVPSGANVLTF. CDR3 nucleotide sequence: TGTGCCAGCTCACCACCGACAGTCCCTTCTGGGGCCAACGTCCTGACTTTC.